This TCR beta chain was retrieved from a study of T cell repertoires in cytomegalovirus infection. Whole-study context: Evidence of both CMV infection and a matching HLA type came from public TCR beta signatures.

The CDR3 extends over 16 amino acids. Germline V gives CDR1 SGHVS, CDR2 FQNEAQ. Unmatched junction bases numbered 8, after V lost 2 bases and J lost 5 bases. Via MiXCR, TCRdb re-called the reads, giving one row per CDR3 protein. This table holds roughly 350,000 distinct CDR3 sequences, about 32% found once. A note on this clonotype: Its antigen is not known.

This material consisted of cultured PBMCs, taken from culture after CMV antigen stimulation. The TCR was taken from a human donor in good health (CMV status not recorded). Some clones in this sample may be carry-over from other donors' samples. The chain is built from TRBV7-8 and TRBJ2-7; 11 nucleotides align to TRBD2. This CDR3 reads CASSLYASGRRNEQYF. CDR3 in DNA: TGTGCCAGCAGCTTATACGCTAGCGGGAGGAGAAACGAGCAGTACTTC.